The 26 T cell receptor beta chains presented below share a single source sample, sequenced in a study of HIV-infected children after antiretroviral therapy interruption. A 3' RACE protocol on RNA, with unique molecular identifiers, produced the TCR library. TCRdb reanalysed the 3' RACE reads using MiXCR and keeps one entry per CDR3 protein. The repertoire has about 89,000 distinct CDR3 sequences, less than 7% of them found once; the top ten carry about 1.1%. Described treatment: PENTA 11 planned treatment interruption arm or continuous ART arm. This specimen consisted of CD45RA+ CD4+ T cells from PBMCs, pooled from several time points, obtained from a donor given antiretroviral therapy, either interrupted or continuous. The subset denotes: naive CD4+ CD45RA+ CD45RO- T cells. These receptor sequences come from a pool of human donors with HIV.

CDR3 bases: TGCAGCGTTGAAGATAGAGGTAGCACAGATACGCAGTATTTT. It encodes CSVEDRGSTDTQYF. The chain joins TRBV29-1 to TRBJ2-3; D is uncertain. V was clipped by 0 bases and J by 0 bases, with 7 bases between them. The CDR3 has 14 amino acids. CDR1 and CDR2 from the germline V gene are SQVTM and ANQGSEA.

V is TRBV12-3 or TRBV12-4 and J is TRBJ2-7; 9 bases map to TRBD2. The trim removed 5 bases at V and 9 bases at J, leaving 29 bases unmatched. This CDR3 is built from 20 residues. CDR3 sequence (DNA): TGTGCCAGCAGTCCGAATTCCTCCCCCCACCCGGGACTAGCCCGTCGATGGCAGTACTTC. Protein product: CASSPNSSPHPGLARRWQYF.

This clonotype appeared a few times. This chain connects TRBV6-6 to TRBJ2-2; 8 positions agree with TRBD2. Germline values: CDR1 MNHNY, CDR2 SVGAGI (reference sequence). This CDR3 region has 15 residues. The junction had 9 bases not matched to a gene; V was cut back by 7 bases and J by 5 bases. For the CDR3, the DNA is TGTGCCAGCAACCTAGCGGGTCTCTTAACCGGGGAGCTGTTTTTT. It is translated as CASNLAGLLTGELFF.

The rearrangement joins TRBV7-1 to TRBJ2-1; 8 bases match TRBD2. TRBV7-1 is marked as an open reading frame, function uncertain. The CDR3 loop spans 18 amino acids. The junction had 11 bases not matched to a gene; V was cut back by 3 bases and J by 1 base. CDR3 sequence: CASSSMVSGGLSYNEQFF. CDR3 nucleotide sequence: TGTGCCAGCAGCTCTATGGTTTCGGGGGGGCTGTCCTACAATGAGCAGTTCTTC.

Notes on this clonotype: A much larger clone sits a single nucleotide away, making a read error possible. The chain combines TRBV4-1 with TRBJ2-3; no clear D gene. Trimming took off 0 bases at V and 6 bases at J, with 4 bases between the two ends. The CDR3 covers 12 residues. CDR1 and CDR2 (germline): MGHRA, YSYEKL. The CDR3 region has the DNA TGCGCCAGCAGCCAAGAGCTCGATACGCAGTATTTT. Translated, it gives CASSQELDTQYF.

This clonotype was counted at least ten times. The V call is TRBV18, the J call TRBJ2-7; D is undetermined. The CDR3 spans 13 residues. The V end was cut by 0 bases, the J end by 5 bases, with 8 bases between. CDR1 and CDR2 (germline): KGHSH, LQKENI. In DNA, the CDR3 is TGTGCCAGCTCACCACCGGCATTCCACGAGCAGTACTTC. Protein product: CASSPPAFHEQYF.

In DNA form, the CDR3 reads TGTGCCACCAGTGATTGGGGAGATGGCTACACCTTC. Translation: CATSDWGDGYTF. The V and J genes are TRBV24-1 and TRBJ1-2; no reliable D call. Trimming cost V 2 bases and J 6 bases, with 6 bases left between them. Germline CDR1 and CDR2: KGHDR and SFDVKD. The CDR3 has 12 residues.

This clonotype was detected many times. The chain is built from TRBV7-9 and TRBJ1-1; 7 bases agree with TRBD1. V shed 5 bases, J shed 6 bases, and the junction held 6 bases outside the gene matches. Germline V CDR1 and CDR2: SEHNR, FQNEAQ (reference sequence). This CDR3 region has 13 residues. The CDR3 protein is CASSPGTVSEAFF. DNA of the CDR3: TGTGCCAGCAGCCCCGGGACAGTATCTGAAGCTTTCTTT.

There are many counts of this clonotype. This chain connects TRBV25-1 to TRBJ1-2; D unclear. Trimming shortened V by 3 bases and J by 4 bases, and 18 bases separated the two germline ends. Germline CDR1 MGHDK, CDR2 SYGVNS. The CDR3 is 16 residues long. The DNA for the CDR3 is TGTGCCAGCAGTGACGTTCTAGGACCGGACCTCTATGGCTACACCTTC. Translated: CASSDVLGPDLYGYTF.

There are many counts of this clonotype. This chain joins TRBV18 and TRBJ2-6, with unresolved D. Looked up from germline, CDR1 is KGHSH and CDR2 is LQKENI. CDR3 length equals 16 residues. The V gene lost 2 bases and the J gene lost 2 bases, with 10 bases spanning the gap. The chain's CDR3 is CASSPSGPPGANVLTF. As DNA, the CDR3 is TGTGCCAGCTCACCATCGGGCCCCCCTGGGGCCAACGTCCTGACTTTC.

Many counts were recorded for this clonotype. The genes are TRBV7-7 and TRBJ2-5; D perhaps matches TRBD2 (6 bases). The CDR3 is made up of 14 amino acids. Trimming took 5 bases from V and 4 from J, leaving 14 bases between them. Germline CDR1 is SSHAT and CDR2 is FNYEAQ (reference sequence). The CDR3 is CASSPLAWGETQYF. The CDR3 coding sequence is TGTGCCAGCAGCCCCCTAGCGTGGGGAGAGACCCAGTACTTC.

This clonotype occurred many times. The chain has TRBV19 and TRBJ2-2; possibly TRBD1 for D (5 bases). The V end lost 4 bases, the J end lost 5 bases, and 11 bases lay between the germline ends. The length of the CDR3 is 14 residues. Germline loops: CDR1 LNHDA, CDR2 SQIVND (reference sequence). The CDR3 loop reads CASSTTAYTGELFF. The CDR3 bases are TGTGCCAGTAGTACGACAGCTTATACCGGGGAGCTGTTTTTT.

This clonotype was found many times. The chain links TRBV28 to TRBJ2-7; 8 bases map to TRBD1. Unmatched junction bases numbered 11, after V lost 4 bases and J lost 3 bases. The CDR3 has 16 residues. The germline V gene has CDR1 MDHEN and CDR2 SYDVKM. The CDR3 sequence: CASSSPRTGYYYEQYF. In DNA, the CDR3 is TGTGCCAGCAGTTCCCCCCGGACAGGGTACTACTACGAGCAGTACTTC.

This clonotype was counted at least ten times. The chain joins TRBV6-6 to TRBJ2-1, with TRBD2 matching 8 bases. J was trimmed by 7 bases and V by 6 bases; bases with no gene match: 5. CDR1 and CDR2 (germline): MNHNY, SVGAGI (reference sequence). This CDR3 has 13 amino acids. The CDR3 DNA is TGTGCCAGCAGCCCGGGGACTAGGAATGAGCAGTTCTTC. Protein product: CASSPGTRNEQFF.

This clonotype has ten or more counts. J is TRBJ2-2 and V is TRBV20-1; 8 nucleotides line up with TRBD1. This CDR3 is 14 amino acids long. Trimming removed 4 bases from V and 1 base from J; junction bases left unmatched: 2. Per the germline V gene, CDR1 is DFQATT and CDR2 is SNEGSKA (reference sequence). The CDR3 bases are TGCAGTGCTACAGGACAGGGGAACACCGGGGAGCTGTTTTTT. Translated: CSATGQGNTGELFF.

This clonotype came up a few times. The chain employs TRBV15 and TRBJ2-3; 9 bases align to TRBD1. V lost 2 bases to trimming and J lost 1 base; unmatched junction nucleotides: 4. Germline CDR1 reads LNHNV; CDR2 reads YYDKDF (reference sequence). CDR3 size: 16 residues. Here the CDR3 DNA reads TGTGCCACCAGCAGAAACAGGGGGCAGGGCACAGATACGCAGTATTTT. Translation: CATSRNRGQGTDTQYF.

The sample holds a few counts of this clonotype. V is TRBV23-1 and J is TRBJ1-5; D is undetermined. TRBV23-1 is given ORF status, its function remaining uncertain. There are 15 residues in the CDR3. Trimming left V 5 bases short and J 7 bases short, with 18 bases between. This chain's CDR3 is CASSSDPLFIQPQHF. CDR3 nucleotide sequence: TGCGCCAGCAGTAGTGACCCCCTCTTTATCCAGCCCCAGCATTTT.

In its sample, this clonotype was seen many times. The rearrangement links TRBV12-3 or TRBV12-4 to TRBJ1-6; no definite D call. The V end lost 7 bases, the J end lost 7 bases, and 8 bases lay between the germline ends. The CDR3 covers 12 residues. Written as DNA, the CDR3 is TGTGCCAGCACTCTGCGCAATTCACCCCTCCACTTT. Translation: CASTLRNSPLHF.

This clonotype was found many times. The chain combines TRBV20-1 with TRBJ2-5, with 7 nucleotides matching TRBD2. Germline CDR1 reads DFQATT; CDR2 reads SNEGSKA (reference sequence). V dropped 5 bases and J dropped 2; count of bases not matched to a gene: 2. This CDR3 spans 12 amino acids. CDR3 region: CSAGTKQETQYF. CDR3 DNA sequence: TGCAGTGCTGGGACTAAACAAGAGACCCAGTACTTC.

This clonotype has more than one count but fewer than ten. The gene calls are TRBV12-3 or TRBV12-4 and TRBJ2-3; D is ambiguous. The CDR3 contains 11 residues. V lost 6 bases and J lost 3, with 4 bases in between. DNA for the CDR3: TGTGCCAGCAGATATACAGATACGCAGTATTTT. Encoded protein: CASRYTDTQYF.

This clonotype appeared many times. This chain links TRBV20-1 with TRBJ1-4; tentatively, D is TRBD1 (6 bases). Germline lookup yields CDR1 DFQATT and CDR2 SNEGSKA (reference sequence). This CDR3 spans 12 amino acids. The V end was cut by 3 bases, the J end by 8 bases, with 10 bases between. The CDR3 is CSASGGAEKLFF. The DNA for the CDR3 is TGCAGTGCTAGTGGGGGCGCGGAAAAACTGTTTTTT.

The chain links TRBV6-5 to TRBJ1-5; D perhaps matches TRBD1 (5 bases). The germline gives CDR1 MNHEY, CDR2 SVGAGI. Trimming stripped 6 bases from V and 1 base from J, with 10 bases between. CDR3 length: 14 residues. The CDR3 loop reads CASRKGASNQPQHF. In DNA, the CDR3 is TGTGCCAGCAGAAAAGGGGCAAGCAATCAGCCCCAGCATTTT.

This clonotype was counted at least ten times. V and J are TRBV6-6 and TRBJ2-7; no reliable D call. Per the germline V gene, CDR1 is MNHNY and CDR2 is SVGAGI (reference sequence). V shed 6 bases and J shed 6 bases, with 12 bases lying between them. This CDR3 has 12 amino acids. This CDR3 is CASSLLGGEQYF. In nucleotides, the CDR3 is TGTGCCAGCAGCCTCTTGGGTGGCGAGCAGTACTTC.

CDR3 DNA sequence: TGTGCCAGCAGCTTAGCCGGGTTCGAGCAGTACTTC. Its translation: CASSLAGFEQYF. The V call is TRBV7-9, the J call TRBJ2-7, with D unresolved. The CDR3 is 12 residues long. The V end was cut by 0 bases, the J end by 6 bases, with 6 bases between. Germline CDR1 reads SEHNR; CDR2 reads FQNEAQ (reference sequence).

This clonotype was observed many times. The chain carries TRBV6-5 and TRBJ2-1; TRBD2 might be the D (6 bases). The ends were cut back, 0 bases at V and 11 bases at J, with 8 bases in the middle. This CDR3 region has 12 residues. Germline values: CDR1 MNHEY, CDR2 SVGAGI. Here the CDR3 reads CASSYSEGKQFF. CDR3 sequence (DNA): TGTGCCAGCAGTTACTCGGAGGGGAAGCAGTTCTTC.

This clonotype was seen many times. V usage is TRBV9 and J usage is TRBJ2-3; unclear D gene. CDR1 and CDR2 from the germline V gene are SGDLS and YYNGEE. V lost 0 bases and J lost 3, with 11 bases in between. The CDR3 loop spans 15 amino acids. The CDR3 DNA sequence: TGTGCCAGCAGCGTAGTGGTCGTGGGGACAGATACGCAGTATTTT. Its protein is CASSVVVVGTDTQYF.